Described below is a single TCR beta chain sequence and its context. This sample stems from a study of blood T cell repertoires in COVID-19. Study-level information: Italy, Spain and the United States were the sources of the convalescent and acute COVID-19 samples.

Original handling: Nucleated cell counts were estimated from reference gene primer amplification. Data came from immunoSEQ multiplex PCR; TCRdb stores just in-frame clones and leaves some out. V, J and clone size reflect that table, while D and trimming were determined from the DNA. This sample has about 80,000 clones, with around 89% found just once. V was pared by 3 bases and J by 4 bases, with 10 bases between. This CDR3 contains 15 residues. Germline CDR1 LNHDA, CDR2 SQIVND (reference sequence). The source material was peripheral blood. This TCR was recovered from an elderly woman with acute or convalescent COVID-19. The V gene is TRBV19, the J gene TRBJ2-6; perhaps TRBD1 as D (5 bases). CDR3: CASSISGSGANVLTF. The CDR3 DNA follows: TGTGCCAGTAGTATTTCAGGGTCCGGGGCCAACGTCCTGACTTTC.